This T cell receptor beta chain was obtained from a study of T cells after yellow fever vaccination. General study findings and limits: The study found a weaker secondary response that peaked faster, day 5 versus 15. Clones from primary vaccination mostly reappeared after the booster (about 97% CD4, approximately 86% CD8). There was a small share of clonotypes that showed up in both the CD4 and CD8 compartments.

Points on this clonotype: Its antigen remains unidentified.

CDR3 length: 13 residues. V lost 4 bases and J 7 bases, leaving 10 bases between the germline ends. Germline CDR1 is LGHDT and CDR2 is YNNKEL (reference sequence). Conversion of TCR transcripts into cDNA relied on 5'RACE template switching, which added a universal primer site and UMIs. TCRdb reanalysed the 5' RACE reads using MiXCR and keeps one entry per CDR3 protein. The table lists around 300,000 distinct CDR3 sequences, under 15% of them singletons. The receptor comes from a man aged 25-40 years who received the YFV17D yellow fever vaccine. This specimen was CD4+ T cells sorted from PBMCs, taken 45 days after the yellow fever booster vaccination. The chain couples TRBV3-1 to TRBJ2-2; weak D call: TRBD2 (6 bases). The CDR3 region has the DNA TGTGCCAGCAGCCCTGTCGGGGGCGGGGAGCTGTTTTTT. Its protein is CASSPVGGGELFF.